The present T cell receptor beta chain was sequenced within a study of CD4 T cells in relation to SARS-CoV-2 and coronaviruses. Overall study context: PBMCs were cultured with antigen for roughly 11 days before TCR beta sequencing.

Germline values: CDR1 SQVTM, CDR2 ANQGSEA. The V end lost 6 bases, the J end lost 1 base, and 13 bases lay between the germline ends. This CDR3 spans 14 amino acids. This clone was detected only a few times. Its cognate antigen is unknown. Method: immunoSEQ multiplex PCR; TCRdb's copy keeps in-frame clones and lacks some. The table has 10,000 to 15,000 clones, 69% seen once; the top ten hold just over 7.5%. The unexposed donors gave CD4+ T cells in about 2011-2018, prior to COVID-19. After approximately ten days of culture, CD4+ T cells were isolated. As cell numbers allowed, unexposed-donor CD4+ T cells faced SARS-CoV-2 S/N and four cold-coronavirus spikes.

The source material was CD4+ T cells from PBMCs, cultured in vitro. The clonotype was recovered from a human donor in good health. V gene TRBV29-1 combines with J gene TRBJ2-1, with D perhaps TRBD2 (5 bases). The chain's CDR3 is CSVTLGLSYNEQFF. The CDR3 coding sequence is TGCAGCGTAACACTAGGGCTTTCCTACAATGAGCAGTTCTTC.